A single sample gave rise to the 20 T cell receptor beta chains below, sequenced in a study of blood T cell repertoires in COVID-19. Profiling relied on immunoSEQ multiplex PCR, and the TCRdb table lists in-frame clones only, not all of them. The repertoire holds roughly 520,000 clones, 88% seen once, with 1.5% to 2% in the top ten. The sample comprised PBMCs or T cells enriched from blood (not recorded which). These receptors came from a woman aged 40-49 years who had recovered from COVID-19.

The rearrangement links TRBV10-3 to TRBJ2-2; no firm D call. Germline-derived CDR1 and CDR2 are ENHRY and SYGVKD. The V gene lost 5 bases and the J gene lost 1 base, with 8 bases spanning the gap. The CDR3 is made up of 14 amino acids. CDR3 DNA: TGTGCCATCAGTCCTAACTTGAACACCGGGGAGCTGTTTTTT. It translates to CAISPNLNTGELFF.

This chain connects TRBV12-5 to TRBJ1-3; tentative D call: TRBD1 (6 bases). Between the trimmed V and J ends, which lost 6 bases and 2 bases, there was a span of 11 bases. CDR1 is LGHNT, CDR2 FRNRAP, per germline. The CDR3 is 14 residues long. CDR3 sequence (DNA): TGTGCTAGTGGCCCATCAGGGGCTGGAAACACCATATATTTT. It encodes CASGPSGAGNTIYF.

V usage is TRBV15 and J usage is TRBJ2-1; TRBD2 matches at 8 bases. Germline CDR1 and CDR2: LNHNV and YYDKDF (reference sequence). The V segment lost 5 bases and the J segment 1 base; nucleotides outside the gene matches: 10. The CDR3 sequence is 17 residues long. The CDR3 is CATSESGGSPSYNEQFF. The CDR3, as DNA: TGTGCCACCAGCGAATCGGGAGGGAGCCCTTCCTACAATGAGCAGTTCTTC.

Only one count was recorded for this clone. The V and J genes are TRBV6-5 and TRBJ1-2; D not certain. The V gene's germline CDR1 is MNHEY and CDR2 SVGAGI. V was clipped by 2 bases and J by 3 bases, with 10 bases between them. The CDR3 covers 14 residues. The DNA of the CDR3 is TGTGCCAGCAGTTACCGCGCCGAATACTATGGCTACACCTTC. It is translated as CASSYRAEYYGYTF.

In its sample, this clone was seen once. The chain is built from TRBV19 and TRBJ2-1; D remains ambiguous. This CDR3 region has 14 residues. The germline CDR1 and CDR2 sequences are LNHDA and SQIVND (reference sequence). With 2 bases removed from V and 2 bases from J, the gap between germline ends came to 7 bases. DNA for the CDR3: TGTGCCAGTAGTATATTCGGAGCCTACAATGAGCAGTTCTTC. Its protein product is CASSIFGAYNEQFF.

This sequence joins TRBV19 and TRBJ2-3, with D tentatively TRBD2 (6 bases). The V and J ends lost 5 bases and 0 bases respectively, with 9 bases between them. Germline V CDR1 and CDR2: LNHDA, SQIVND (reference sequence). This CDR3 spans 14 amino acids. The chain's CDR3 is CASSRGTSTDTQYF. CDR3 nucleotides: TGTGCCAGTAGTCGAGGGACTAGCACAGATACGCAGTATTTT.

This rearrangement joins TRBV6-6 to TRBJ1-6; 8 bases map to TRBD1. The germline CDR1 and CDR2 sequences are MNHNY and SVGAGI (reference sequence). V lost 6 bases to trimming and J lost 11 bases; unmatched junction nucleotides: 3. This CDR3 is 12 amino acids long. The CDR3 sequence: CASRPTGAPLHF. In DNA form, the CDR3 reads TGTGCCAGCAGACCGACAGGGGCACCCCTCCACTTT.

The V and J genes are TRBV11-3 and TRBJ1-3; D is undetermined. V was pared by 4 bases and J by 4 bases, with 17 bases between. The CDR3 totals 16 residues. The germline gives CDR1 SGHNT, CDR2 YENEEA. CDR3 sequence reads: CASSSGREARGNTIYF. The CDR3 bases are TGTGCCAGCAGCTCCGGGCGGGAGGCGCGGGGAAACACCATATATTTT.

The CDR3, as DNA: TGTGCTAGTGTTCCCATAGCTGGAAATGAGCAGTTCTTC. It is translated as CASVPIAGNEQFF. The chain uses TRBV12-5 and TRBJ2-1; D is ambiguous. The CDR3 has 13 amino acids. Germline loops: CDR1 LGHNT, CDR2 FRNRAP. V gave up 7 bases and J gave up 7 bases, with 14 bases separating them.

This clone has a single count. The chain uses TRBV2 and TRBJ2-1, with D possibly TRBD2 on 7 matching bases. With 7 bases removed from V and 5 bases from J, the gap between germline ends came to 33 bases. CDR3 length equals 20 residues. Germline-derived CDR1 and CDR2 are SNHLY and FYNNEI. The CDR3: CASTAGEGFRGPFPHNEQFF. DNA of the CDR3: TGTGCCAGCACCGCAGGGGAGGGTTTCCGGGGCCCCTTCCCTCACAATGAGCAGTTCTTC.

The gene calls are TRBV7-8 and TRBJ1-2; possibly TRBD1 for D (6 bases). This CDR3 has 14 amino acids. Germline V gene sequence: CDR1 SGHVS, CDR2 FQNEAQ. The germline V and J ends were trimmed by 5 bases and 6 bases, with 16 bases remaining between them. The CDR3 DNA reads TGTGCCAGCAGCGGAACAGGGACGATTCATGGCTACACCTTC. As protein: CASSGTGTIHGYTF. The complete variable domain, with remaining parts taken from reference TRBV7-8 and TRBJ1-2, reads GAGVSQSPRYKVAKRGQDVALRCDPISGHVSLFWYQQALGQGPEFLTYFQNEAQLDKSGLPSDRFFAERPEGSVSTLKIQRTQQEDSAVYLCASSGTGTIHGYTFGSGTRLTVV.

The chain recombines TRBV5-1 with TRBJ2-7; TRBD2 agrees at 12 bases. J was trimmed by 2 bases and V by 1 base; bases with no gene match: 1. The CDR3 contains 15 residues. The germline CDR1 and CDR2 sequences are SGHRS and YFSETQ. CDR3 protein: CASSLRTSGAYEQYF. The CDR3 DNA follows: TGCGCCAGCAGCTTGAGGACTAGCGGGGCCTACGAGCAGTACTTC.

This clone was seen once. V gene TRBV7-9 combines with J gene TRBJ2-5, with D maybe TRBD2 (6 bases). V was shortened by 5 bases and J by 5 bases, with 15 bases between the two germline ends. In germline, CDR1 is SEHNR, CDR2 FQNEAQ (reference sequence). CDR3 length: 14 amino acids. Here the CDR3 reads CASSPVGGGETQYF. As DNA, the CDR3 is TGTGCCAGCAGCCCCGTGGGAGGTGGGGAGACCCAGTACTTC.

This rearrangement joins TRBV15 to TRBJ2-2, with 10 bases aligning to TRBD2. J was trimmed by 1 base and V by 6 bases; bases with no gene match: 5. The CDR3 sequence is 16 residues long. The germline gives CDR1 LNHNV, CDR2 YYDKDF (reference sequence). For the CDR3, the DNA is TGTGCCACCAGGTCTAGCGGGGGACGGAACACCGGGGAGCTGTTTTTT. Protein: CATRSSGGRNTGELFF. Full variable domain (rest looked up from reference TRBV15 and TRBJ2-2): DAMVIQNPRYQVTQFGKPVTLSCSQTLNHNVMYWYQQKSSQAPKLLFHYYDKDFNNEADTPDNFQSRRPNTSFCFLDIRSPGLGDTAMYLCATRSSGGRNTGELFFGEGSRLTVL.

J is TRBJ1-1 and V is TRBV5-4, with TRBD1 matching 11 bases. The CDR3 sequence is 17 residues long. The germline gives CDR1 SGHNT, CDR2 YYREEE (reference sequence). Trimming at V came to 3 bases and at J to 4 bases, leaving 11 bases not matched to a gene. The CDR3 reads CASSYQFRDRGVTEAFF. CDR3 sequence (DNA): TGTGCCAGCAGCTACCAATTTCGGGACAGGGGGGTCACTGAAGCTTTCTTT. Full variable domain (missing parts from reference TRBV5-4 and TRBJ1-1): ETGVTQSPTHLIKTRGQQVTLRCSSQSGHNTVSWYQQALGQGPQFIFQYYREEENGRGNFPPRFSGLQFPNYSSELNVNALELDDSALYLCASSYQFRDRGVTEAFFGQGTRLTVV.

CDR3 nucleotides: TGTGCCAGCAGCAAACAGACATACTCTGGAAACACCATATATTTT. It translates to CASSKQTYSGNTIYF. This chain links TRBV7-9 with TRBJ1-3, with D unclear. V was clipped by 5 bases and J by 0 bases, with 11 bases between them. The germline V gene encodes CDR1 SEHNR and CDR2 FQNEAQ (reference sequence). This CDR3 is built from 15 residues.

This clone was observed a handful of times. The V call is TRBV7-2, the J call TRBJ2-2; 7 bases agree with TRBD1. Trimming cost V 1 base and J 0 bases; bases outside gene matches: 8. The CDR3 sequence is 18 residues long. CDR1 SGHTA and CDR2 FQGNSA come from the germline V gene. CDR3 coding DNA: TGTGCCAGCAGCTTAGGGCGAGGGGGCAGTACGAACACCGGGGAGCTGTTTTTT. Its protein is CASSLGRGGSTNTGELFF.

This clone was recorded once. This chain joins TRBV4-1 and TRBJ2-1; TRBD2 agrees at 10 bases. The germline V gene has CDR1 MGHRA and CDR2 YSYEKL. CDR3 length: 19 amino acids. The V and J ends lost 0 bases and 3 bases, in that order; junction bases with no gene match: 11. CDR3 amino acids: CASSQESGLAGESYNEQFF. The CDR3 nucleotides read TGCGCCAGCAGCCAAGAGAGTGGTCTAGCGGGAGAAAGCTACAATGAGCAGTTCTTC.

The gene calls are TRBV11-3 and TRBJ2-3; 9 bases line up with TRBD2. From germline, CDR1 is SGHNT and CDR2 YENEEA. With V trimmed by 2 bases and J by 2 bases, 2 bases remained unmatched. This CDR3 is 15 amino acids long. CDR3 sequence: CASSLLAGDTDTQYF. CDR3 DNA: TGTGCCAGCAGCTTATTAGCGGGGGACACAGATACGCAGTATTTT.

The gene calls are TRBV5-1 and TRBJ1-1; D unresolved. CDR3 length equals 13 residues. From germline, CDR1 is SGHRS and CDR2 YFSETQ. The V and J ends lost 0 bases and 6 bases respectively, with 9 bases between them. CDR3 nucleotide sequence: TGCGCCAGCAGCTTGGACCCGAGGCCTGAAGCTTTCTTT. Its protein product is CASSLDPRPEAFF.